Reported below is one T cell receptor beta chain. The specificity of this receptor is unknown. No much larger clone exists at a distance of one base, and base qualities are not known. This sample was taken from a study of blood T cell repertoires in COVID-19 (dated by TCRdb to 2019 to 2021). About the study as a whole: Samples from collaborators originated in the United States, Italy and Spain and spanned both the acute and convalescent phases of COVID-19. The sample metadata nearly always contained a de-identified subject ID, COVID-19 status, age in years and sex. Where HLA class I and class II types were available, the types were taken from metadata supplied by the sample provider, not from assay-based typing. Deeply sampled blood TCRbeta repertoires from subjects exposed to, actively infected with, or recovered from COVID-19 were included in the dataset. A freely available public database, intended as a resource for researchers studying the immune response to SARS-CoV-2, is where the repertoires were released. The material from the prospective study consisted of cDNA or gDNA derived from T cells, B-cell-depleted T cells, or PBMCs. The samples were drawn from the first 160 participants of the ongoing ImmuneRACE study and from 1,254 subjects provided by 6 global collaborators. Study-level results and caveats: The amount of clinical and demographic metadata varied by source and participant and was provided uncurated.

Whole blood was collected in K2EDTA tubes by collaborating institutions according to the institutions' own protocols. For TCRbeta analysis, collaborator samples were shipped as frozen whole blood, as isolated PBMCs, or as DNA extracted from either sample type. The germline V end is reduced by 6 bases and the J end by 4 bases; junction bases left unmatched: 4. The CDR3 spans 14 residues, from the cysteine through the phenylalanine. Only the CDR3 DNA stays, 42 bases, in frame from base 1. CDR1 and CDR2 (MNHEY, SVGAGI) derive from the germline V gene. The immunoSEQ Assay, a bias-controlled multiplex PCR, was used to amplify TCRbeta CDR3 regions from genomic DNA. Turning to the authors' computational methods: Within the assay, amplification of reference gene primers was used to estimate how many nucleated cells each sample contained. To quantify the absolute abundance of each unique TCRbeta CDR3 rearrangement, sequence reads were collapsed and filtered. Productive Simpson clonality was computed per sample as the square root of Simpson's diversity index over productive rearrangements. In TCRdb, the immuneACCESS table is reduced to in-frame sequences with V and J assigned. These tables do not hold every clone; where another copy was compared, an unresolved V gene accounts for under half, and the others remain unexplained. That table supplies the V and J calls and clone size; D and trimming were determined from the DNA. This sample has some 74,000 clones in its table, and over 80% of those were observed once. Clones ranked in the top ten supply about 20% of the sample.

The TCR originated in an elderly woman with acute or convalescent COVID-19. The sequencing input was peripheral blood. Rearrangement joined TRBV6-5 to TRBJ1-2; 11 middle bases align to TRBD1. The CDR3 region: CASRGQGESYGYTF. The nucleotide sequence is TGTGCCAGCAGGGGACAGGGGGAGAGCTATGGCTACACCTTC.